This TCR beta chain appears in the sequencing data of a study of shared T cell receptors in the human thymus. Only in-frame clones appear in the TCRdb table, and some are missing; sequencing was by immunoSEQ multiplex PCR. Among approximately 490,000 clones, 75% to 80% were seen once, and the ten largest hold roughly 0.013%. The germline V gene has CDR1 MDHEN and CDR2 SYDVKM. The CDR3 loop spans 14 amino acids. The ends were cut back, 7 bases at V and 4 bases at J, with 14 bases in the middle. The same sample was also studied in work on human thymus T cells. That source reports: The people who donated were healthy Finnish babies having corrective surgery for congenital heart defects. Thymus pieces cut out during corrective heart surgery were the tissue that was used. Usage of V and J genes appeared biased in thymic and blood repertoires. Related work showed strongly overlapping thymic repertoires across unrelated individuals.

J is TRBJ2-1 and V is TRBV28; the D gene is possibly TRBD2 (5 bases). The sequence derives from a boy under three years old with a congenital heart defect. Sequencing was done on a sample of thymocytes. CDR3 amino acids: CASTPWTVYNEQFF. Written as DNA, the CDR3 is TGTGCCAGCACCCCCTGGACTGTGTACAATGAGCAGTTCTTC.